Shown below are 9 T cell receptor beta chains from a single sample sequenced in a study of blood T cell repertoires in COVID-19. Generated by immunoSEQ multiplex PCR, the TCRdb table keeps only in-frame clones and is missing some. The profile shows just over 300,000 clones, 80% to 90% of them singletons. The sequenced sample consisted of PBMCs or T cells enriched from blood (not recorded which). The receptors stem from a man under 40 who had recovered from COVID-19.

The chain combines TRBV7-9 with TRBJ2-1, with D possibly TRBD1 on 7 matching bases. CDR1 is SEHNR and CDR2 is FQNEAQ in the germline V gene (reference sequence). The CDR3 runs to 13 residues. V was cut by 2 bases and J by 15 bases, with 17 bases left in between. As DNA, the CDR3 is TGTGCCAGCAGCTTAATTGTTGGAGGGACAGTGTTCTTC. Its translation is CASSLIVGGTVFF. Drawing the rest from reference TRBV7-9 and TRBJ2-1, the complete variable domain is DTGVSQNPRHKITKRGQNVTFRCDPISEHNRLYWYRQTLGQGPEFLTYFQNEAQLEKSRLLSDRFSAERPKGSFSTLEIQRTEQGDSAMYLCASSLIVGGTVFFGPGTRLTVL.

This rearrangement joins TRBV4-2 to TRBJ2-2; D perhaps matches TRBD2 (6 bases). Germline V gene lookup returns CDR1 LGHNA and CDR2 YNFKEQ. The CDR3 is 16 residues long. V was trimmed by 0 bases and J by 2 bases, leaving 10 bases between them. CDR3 nucleotide sequence: TGTGCCAGCAGCCAAGATGGCGGGGTAAACACCGGGGAGCTGTTTTTT. Translation gives CASSQDGGVNTGELFF.

The rearrangement links TRBV2 to TRBJ1-1; no firm D call. The CDR3 spans 14 residues. The V end was cut by 1 base, the J end by 4 bases, with 10 bases between. Germline V gene data show CDR1 as SNHLY and CDR2 as FYNNEI. The CDR3 sequence is CASSEGGFGTEAFF. The CDR3 nucleotides read TGTGCCAGCAGTGAAGGAGGGTTTGGCACTGAAGCTTTCTTT.

This clone was counted between two and nine times. The chain combines TRBV4-3 with TRBJ1-4; D is perhaps TRBD1 (5 bases). This CDR3 contains 15 residues. The V and J ends lost 0 bases and 7 bases respectively, with 12 bases between them. Germline CDR1 reads LGHNA; CDR2 reads YSLEER. CDR3 in DNA: TGCGCCAGCAGCCAAGATGTGGGGGGACCTGAAAAACTGTTTTTT. Amino acids: CASSQDVGGPEKLFF.

This chain connects TRBV30 to TRBJ1-3, with 7 nucleotides matching TRBD1. Germline loops: CDR1 GTSNPN, CDR2 SVGIG (reference sequence). The ends lost 4 bases at V and 3 bases at J; junction bases unmatched: 3. This CDR3 is 13 amino acids long. CDR3 amino acids: CAWNRGNGNTIYF. The CDR3 nucleotides read TGTGCCTGGAACAGGGGAAATGGAAACACCATATATTTT.

This chain links TRBV7-9 with TRBJ1-6, with TRBD1 identical over 7 bases. The J segment lost 3 bases and the V segment lost 5 bases, leaving 10 bases of the junction unmatched. This CDR3 has 17 residues. Germline values: CDR1 SEHNR, CDR2 FQNEAQ (reference sequence). CDR3 nucleotides: TGTGCCAGCAGCAAAACAGGGGCCGAGAGCTATAATTCACCCCTCCACTTT. Its translation: CASSKTGAESYNSPLHF.

The chain recombines TRBV7-8 with TRBJ2-3; 14 bases match TRBD2. The CDR3 covers 18 residues. Germline CDR1 SGHVS, CDR2 FQNEAQ. Trimming cost V 3 bases and J 5 bases; bases outside gene matches: 10. CDR3 protein: CASSFGTSGGPSIDTQYF. DNA of the CDR3: TGTGCCAGCAGCTTTGGGACTAGCGGGGGCCCTTCGATAGATACGCAGTATTTT. Looking up the rest from reference TRBV7-8 and TRBJ2-3 gives the full variable domain: GAGVSQSPRYKVAKRGQDVALRCDPISGHVSLFWYQQALGQGPEFLTYFQNEAQLDKSGLPSDRFFAERPEGSVSTLKIQRTQQEDSAVYLCASSFGTSGGPSIDTQYFGPGTRLTVL.

The J gene is TRBJ1-2, the V gene TRBV6-5; D possibly corresponds to TRBD1 (5 bases). The CDR3 is 13 residues long. The V end was cut by 7 bases, the J end by 4 bases, with 13 bases between. Looked up from germline, CDR1 is MNHEY and CDR2 is SVGAGI. The CDR3 DNA follows: TGTGCCAGCACATTGAGCCAGGGCTATGGCTACACCTTC. Translation: CASTLSQGYGYTF.

This chain connects TRBV4-2 to TRBJ1-2; 7 bases are shared with TRBD1. Germline V CDR1 and CDR2: LGHNA, YNFKEQ. V gave up 0 bases and J gave up 0 bases; unmatched junction bases: 4. The CDR3 extends over 16 amino acids. The CDR3 loop reads CASSQEGTVANYGYTF. As DNA, the CDR3 is TGTGCCAGCAGCCAAGAGGGGACAGTCGCTAACTATGGCTACACCTTC.